This TCR beta chain was documented in a study of cytomegalovirus exposure and HLA in healthy donors. Study findings and constraints: In the 100 to 150 validation repertoires, 85% to 95% of cluster scores exceeded 0, per a later analysis. For most TCR sequences rarity was the rule, although some public TCRs occurred in many donors. A classifier reportedly called cytomegalovirus status with high sensitivity and specificity.

Details on this clone: Its antigen is as yet unknown.

Produced via immunoSEQ multiplex PCR; TCRdb's table is partial and in-frame only. The data hold 90,000 to 130,000 clones, with under 85% observed a single time. J gave up 1 base and V 5 bases, and 9 bases lay outside the gene matches. Germline lookup yields CDR1 SEHNR and CDR2 FQNEAQ (reference sequence). There are 16 residues in the CDR3. From the approximately 120-subject validation cohort, which was separate from the roughly 690-subject first cohort, the donors were drawn. The chain couples TRBV7-9 to TRBJ2-7; 9 nucleotides align to TRBD2. The sequencing input was PBMCs. The TCR comes from a woman aged 18-30 years in good health and CMV-seronegative. CDR3 DNA sequence: TGTGCCAGCAGCCCAATAGCGGGGGTCCGGTCCTACGAGCAGTACTTC. It yields the protein CASSPIAGVRSYEQYF. Full variable domain (outside the CDR3, taken from reference TRBV7-9 and TRBJ2-7): DTGVSQNPRHKITKRGQNVTFRCDPISEHNRLYWYRQTLGQGPEFLTYFQNEAQLEKSRLLSDRFSAERPKGSFSTLEIQRTEQGDSAMYLCASSPIAGVRSYEQYFGPGTRLTVT.